Listed below are T cell receptor beta chains from one sample, sequenced in a study of blood T cell repertoires in COVID-19. Clones were read by immunoSEQ multiplex PCR, and TCRdb kept only the in-frame ones, dropping some. The sample has about 130,000 clones, around 81% seen once. Sequenced sample: peripheral blood. Receptors were obtained from a woman in her 50s with acute or convalescent COVID-19. Both conserved end residues are part of each CDR3. The D gene is left open where the match is weak. Expanded clones get a size class; other rows say once, few or many, or leave the size out.

>NA|TRBV2|TRBJ2-2|NA
CASRVVAQTGELFF
TGTGCCAGCAGGGTAGTCGCCCAAACCGGGGAGCTGTTTTTT
>NA|TRBV5-1|TRBJ1-2|NA
CASSKDRNLYGYTF
TGCGCCAGCAGCAAAGACAGGAACCTCTATGGCTACACCTTC
>few|TRBV6-6|TRBJ1-2|TRBD1
CASSLTGTPNYGYTF
TGTGCCAGCAGTTTGACAGGGACCCCTAACTATGGCTACACCTTC
>NA|TRBV4-1|TRBJ1-6|NA
CASSQGLVRNNSPLHF
TGCGCCAGCAGCCAAGGGCTGGTGCGGAATAATTCACCCCTCCACTTT
>few|TRBV27|TRBJ1-4|TRBD1
CASSLSSLGQGAVNEKLFF
TGTGCCAGCAGTTTATCGTCTCTGGGACAGGGGGCTGTTAATGAAAAACTGTTTTTT
>NA|TRBV4-1|TRBJ2-7|TRBD1
CASSQDQGQGTVFYEQYF
TGCGCCAGCAGCCAAGATCAGGGACAGGGGACGGTGTTCTACGAGCAGTACTTC
>NA|TRBV6-6|TRBJ2-6|TRBD1
CASSPRTGGSGANVLTF
TGTGCCAGCAGTCCAAGGACAGGGGGCTCTGGGGCCAACGTCCTGACTTTC
>NA|TRBV18|TRBJ1-1|NA
CASSMVSASIEAFF
TGTGCCAGCTCAATGGTCTCAGCGAGCATTGAAGCTTTCTTT
>NA|TRBV7-8|TRBJ2-7|TRBD1
CASSLRQGRTLGYEQYF
TGTGCCAGCAGCCTTCGACAGGGGAGGACGCTGGGGTACGAGCAGTACTTC
>NA|TRBV4-1|TRBJ1-2|NA
CASSQETVYGYTF
TGCGCCAGCAGCCAAGAGACTGTCTATGGCTACACCTTC
>once|TRBV7-9|TRBJ1-2|NA
CASSLRSGQGSRYTF
TGTGCCAGCAGCTTAAGATCGGGACAAGGCTCTCGCTACACCTTC
>NA|TRBV6-5|TRBJ2-7|TRBD1
CASSYGQGAYEQYF
TGTGCCAGCAGTTACGGACAGGGAGCCTACGAGCAGTACTTC
>NA|TRBV7-2|TRBJ1-6|NA
CASSFGDSPLHF
TGTGCCAGCAGCTTCGGAGATTCACCCCTCCACTTT
>NA|TRBV10-3|TRBJ1-2|TRBD1
CATAEKPGQRANYGYTF
TGTGCCACCGCCGAGAAACCGGGACAGCGAGCTAACTATGGCTACACCTTC
>NA|TRBV6-5|TRBJ1-5|NA
CASSYAVMQPQHF
TGTGCCAGCAGTTACGCGGTGATGCAGCCCCAGCATTTT
>NA|TRBV19|TRBJ2-2|NA
CASSPRGNTGELFF
TGTGCCAGTAGTCCCCGGGGGAACACCGGGGAGCTGTTTTTT
>NA|TRBV30|TRBJ2-1|TRBD2
CAWSVLAGIGEQFF
TGTGCCTGGAGTGTTCTAGCGGGGATTGGTGAGCAGTTCTTC
>NA|TRBV15|TRBJ2-3|TRBD2
CATSNPGLALSTDTQYF
TGTGCCACCAGCAACCCGGGACTAGCGCTTAGCACAGATACGCAGTATTTT
>NA|TRBV28|TRBJ2-7|TRBD2
CASSFFGRTSYEQYF
TGTGCCAGCAGTTTTTTCGGGAGGACCTCCTACGAGCAGTACTTC
>once|TRBV10-1|TRBJ1-2|NA
CASSDPAGPYSF
TGCGCCAGCAGTGACCCCGCGGGTCCCTACTCCTTC
>NA|TRBV7-8|TRBJ1-5|NA
CASSLTYSNQPQHF
TGTGCCAGCAGCTTGACTTATAGCAATCAGCCCCAGCATTTT
>few|TRBV18|TRBJ2-1|TRBD2
CASSLEASGSGNEQFF
TGTGCCAGCTCACTAGAAGCTAGCGGGAGCGGGAATGAGCAGTTCTTC
>NA|TRBV4-1|TRBJ2-2|NA
CASSQGYTGAGTGELFF
TGCGCCAGCAGCCAAGGTTACACCGGAGCGGGCACCGGGGAGCTGTTTTTT
>NA|TRBV3-1/TRBV3-2|TRBJ1-1|NA
CASSQDLGARDAFF
TGTGCCAGCAGCCAAGACTTGGGGGCCCGCGATGCTTTCTTT
>NA|TRBV5-1|TRBJ2-3|NA
CASSSSDGADTQYF
TGCGCCAGCAGCTCGAGCGACGGGGCAGATACGCAGTATTTT
>NA|TRBV6-6|TRBJ1-3|TRBD1
CASSDRALGNTIYF
TGTGCCAGCAGCGACAGGGCACTCGGAAACACCATATATTTT
>NA|TRBV27|TRBJ2-7|NA
CASSSYEQYF
TGTGCCAGCAGTTCGTACGAGCAGTACTTC
>NA|TRBV7-9|TRBJ1-1|NA
CASSLVQNTEAFF
TGTGCCAGCAGCTTAGTACAGAACACTGAAGCTTTCTTT
>NA|TRBV19|TRBJ1-1|NA
CASSVRENTEAFF
TGTGCCAGTAGTGTCCGGGAGAACACTGAAGCTTTCTTT
>NA|TRBV27|TRBJ1-6|NA
CASSLTGLLRSRVYNSPLHF
TGTGCCAGCAGTTTAACGGGTCTTCTGAGGTCGCGCGTTTATAATTCACCCCTCCACTTT
>NA|TRBV18|TRBJ2-2|TRBD2
CASSPASSGSDAGELFF
TGTGCCAGCTCACCCGCCTCTAGCGGGAGCGACGCCGGGGAGCTGTTTTTT
>NA|TRBV30|TRBJ2-1|NA
CAWSVWGTDNEQFF
TGTGCCTGGAGTGTGTGGGGCACCGACAATGAGCAGTTCTTC
>NA|TRBV5-5|TRBJ1-1|NA
CASSLEGRPTEAFF
TGTGCCAGCAGCTTGGAAGGCAGGCCCACTGAAGCTTTCTTT
>NA|TRBV7-2|TRBJ1-2|TRBD1
CASSLAPGQGIDGYTF
TGTGCCAGCAGCTTAGCCCCGGGACAGGGAATAGATGGCTACACCTTC
>NA|TRBV23-1|TRBJ2-7|NA
CASSQSLQAFYEQYF
TGCGCCAGCAGTCAATCCCTACAGGCATTCTACGAGCAGTACTTC
>NA|TRBV2|TRBJ1-6|NA
CASTLDSLNSPLHF
TGTGCCAGCACCCTAGACAGTCTCAATTCACCCCTCCACTTT
>once|TRBV2|TRBJ1-1|TRBD1
CASRDRQGAEAFF
TGTGCCAGCAGGGATCGACAGGGGGCTGAAGCTTTCTTT
>NA|TRBV11-2|TRBJ1-1|NA
CASSGSGTEAFF
TGTGCCAGCAGCGGATCAGGGACTGAAGCTTTCTTT
>NA|TRBV7-2|TRBJ1-5|NA
CASSLGETNNQPQHF
TGTGCCAGCAGCTTAGGTGAAACTAACAATCAGCCCCAGCATTTT
>NA|TRBV18|TRBJ2-5|NA
CASSPPASLETQYF
TGTGCCAGCTCACCACCGGCAAGTCTAGAGACCCAGTACTTC
>NA|TRBV24-1|TRBJ2-5|NA
CATSDLGGEETQYF
TGTGCCACCAGTGATTTAGGAGGGGAAGAGACCCAGTACTTC
>NA|TRBV5-8|TRBJ1-4|NA
CASSLGFRGEKLFF
TGTGCCAGCAGCTTGGGCTTTCGGGGAGAAAAACTGTTTTTT
>NA|TRBV13|TRBJ2-5|NA
CASSLARVQETQYF
TGTGCCAGCAGCTTAGCCAGGGTCCAAGAGACCCAGTACTTC
>NA|TRBV29-1|TRBJ2-1|TRBD2
CSARGLAGVNEQFF
TGCAGCGCCAGGGGACTAGCGGGTGTCAATGAGCAGTTCTTC
>NA|TRBV12-3/TRBV12-4|TRBJ1-1|NA
CASSLTGNTEAFF
TGTGCCAGCAGTTTAACCGGTAACACTGAAGCTTTCTTT
>NA|TRBV9|TRBJ1-1|NA
CASSPGGGEAFF
TGTGCCAGCAGCCCGGGAGGCGGTGAAGCTTTCTTT
>once|TRBV7-9|TRBJ1-6|NA
CASSPPGMGRNSPLHF
TGTGCCAGCAGCCCGCCGGGGATGGGCCGGAACTCACCCCTCCACTTT
>once|TRBV9|TRBJ1-2|NA
CASSDPTGIYGYTF
TGTGCCAGCAGCGACCCGACAGGAATCTATGGCTACACCTTC
>NA|TRBV30|TRBJ1-4|NA
CAGRRSANEKLFF
TGTGCCGGTAGGCGGTCCGCGAATGAAAAACTGTTTTTT
>NA|TRBV27|TRBJ2-3|NA
CASSFVATDTQYF
TGTGCCAGCAGTTTTGTAGCGACAGATACGCAGTATTTT
>NA|TRBV18|TRBJ2-1|NA
CASSQPPAGNEQFF
TGTGCCAGCTCACAACCTCCTGCAGGGAATGAGCAGTTCTTC
>NA|TRBV5-1|TRBJ1-3|NA
CASSLGSDTIYF
TGCGCCAGCAGCTTGGGCTCAGACACCATATATTTT
>NA|TRBV6-5|TRBJ2-3|NA
CASSYSGRYTDTQYF
TGTGCCAGCAGTTACAGCGGGCGCTACACAGATACGCAGTATTTT
>few|TRBV6-5|TRBJ2-7|TRBD2
CASSKGLAGSYEQYF
TGTGCCAGCAGTAAGGGACTAGCGGGCTCCTACGAGCAGTACTTC